A single sample gave rise to the 10 T cell receptor beta chains below, sequenced in a study of spatial heterogeneity in lung cancer. MiXCR was run by TCRdb on the 5' RACE reads, yielding one entry per CDR3 protein. The sample includes more than 9,000 distinct CDR3 sequences, roughly 6.4% of them seen just once. Noted time point: sample taken at primary tumor resection. This material consisted of normal lung tissue next to the tumor, taken at surgery. These receptors all come from a male donor with early-stage non-small cell lung cancer.

This clonotype was detected ten times or more. This chain connects TRBV5-1 to TRBJ2-2; D is unclear. The CDR3 contains 15 residues. V lost 0 bases to trimming and J lost 0 bases, with 6 bases between them. Germline V gene data show CDR1 as SGHRS and CDR2 as YFSETQ. DNA for the CDR3: TGCGCCAGCAGCTTGGGGCCGACGAACACCGGGGAGCTGTTTTTT. Translation gives CASSLGPTNTGELFF.

This clonotype was picked up many times. The junction departs from the called germline gene at one end, perhaps through a read error. The V call is TRBV28, the J call TRBJ2-3, with 9 bases identical to TRBD1. Germline CDR1 is MDHEN and CDR2 is SYDVKM. The CDR3 length is 12 residues. Written as DNA, the CDR3 is TGTGCCAGCAGTTTGGTCGGGGACAGGGTACATTTT. Translating it yields CASSLVGDRVHF. Filled out from reference TRBV28 and TRBJ2-3, the complete variable domain reads DVKVTQSSRYLVKRTGEKVFLECVQDMDHENMFWYRQDPGLGLRLIYFSYDVKMKEKGDIPEGYSVSREKKERFSLILESASTNQTSMYLCASSLVGDRVHFGPGTRLTVL.

The chain couples TRBV12-3 or TRBV12-4 to TRBJ2-3; TRBD2 matches 7 bases. Trimming removed 7 bases from V and 2 bases from J; junction bases left unmatched: 6. The CDR3 covers 14 residues. The CDR3 spells CASKPWDYTDTQYF. The CDR3 DNA follows: TGTGCCAGCAAACCCTGGGACTACACAGATACGCAGTATTTT.

CDR3 in DNA: TGTGCCAGCAGCAAAGAGACCCAGTACTTC. It specifies CASSKETQYF. The genes are TRBV2 and TRBJ2-5; D gene uncertain. Trimming left V 6 bases short and J 3 bases short, with 2 bases between. Germline V gene sequence: CDR1 SNHLY, CDR2 FYNNEI. The length of the CDR3 is 10 residues.

This clonotype was found many times. This chain connects TRBV7-3 to TRBJ1-1; D is unclear. V lost 5 bases and J 4 bases, leaving 11 bases between the germline ends. The CDR3 has 13 residues. Germline values: CDR1 SGHTA, CDR2 FQGTGA. As DNA, the CDR3 is TGTGCCAGCAGCCCTTCCGGGGTCACTGAAGCTTTCTTT. It translates to CASSPSGVTEAFF.

This clonotype occurred many times. The chain employs TRBV28 and TRBJ2-5; D call uncertain. Germline V gene data show CDR1 as MDHEN and CDR2 as SYDVKM. This CDR3 spans 13 amino acids. Trimming pared 6 bases from V and 12 bases from J, leaving 20 bases between. CDR3 coding DNA: TGTGCCAGCAGCCTCCTTATGGACGGAATAGAGTACTTC. It yields the protein CASSLLMDGIEYF.

The chain links TRBV29-1 to TRBJ2-7; 10 nucleotides align to TRBD2. CDR1 SQVTM and CDR2 ANQGSEA come from the germline V gene. This CDR3 spans 14 amino acids. The trim removed 3 bases at V and 4 bases at J, leaving 6 bases unmatched. The CDR3 region is CSVELAGVSYEQYF. CDR3 bases: TGCAGCGTTGAGCTAGCGGGAGTTAGTTACGAGCAGTACTTC.

This clonotype was seen many times. The J gene is TRBJ2-3, the V gene TRBV30; TRBD2 matches 7 bases. The CDR3 contains 13 residues. Germline V gives CDR1 GTSNPN, CDR2 SVGIG (reference sequence). The V gene end was trimmed by 5 bases and the J gene end by 3 bases; junction bases not matched to a gene: 5. CDR3 protein: CAWLGGGTDTQYF. In DNA form, the CDR3 reads TGTGCCTGGCTGGGCGGGGGAACAGATACGCAGTATTTT.

This clonotype is medium-sized by share. CDR3 loop: CASSSTGAFVANYGYTF. CDR3 nucleotide sequence: TGTGCCAGCAGCTCGACAGGGGCGTTCGTAGCTAACTATGGCTACACCTTC. This chain joins TRBV5-6 and TRBJ1-2, with 8 nucleotides matching TRBD1. The CDR3 sequence is 17 residues long. In germline, CDR1 is SGHDT, CDR2 YYEEEE. V lost 3 bases, J lost 0 bases, and 10 bases stayed unmatched.

This clonotype was detected only a few times. The CDR3: CSVVFLAGGPNEQFF. CDR3 nucleotides: TGCAGCGTTGTTTTTTTAGCGGGAGGGCCGAATGAGCAGTTCTTC. This rearrangement joins TRBV29-1 to TRBJ2-1, with 11 bases aligning to TRBD2. The CDR3 consists of 15 residues. CDR1 and CDR2 from the germline V gene are SQVTM and ANQGSEA. J was trimmed by 7 bases and V by 4 bases; bases with no gene match: 9.